The 17 T cell receptor beta chains in this list originate from one sample, sequenced in a study of T cell responses to AZD1222 COVID-19 vaccine. Libraries were prepared by immunoSEQ multiplex PCR; TCRdb keeps only in-frame clonotypes and omits some of them. In the table there are 85,000 or so clones, 85% to 90% of which are singletons. This sample comprised peripheral blood, obtained on day 0 of AZD1222 vaccination. These receptors were obtained from an adult in good health.

This rearrangement joins TRBV27 to TRBJ2-1; the D is unclear. Trimming removed 4 bases from V and 5 bases from J, with 9 bases in between. There are 13 residues in the CDR3. The germline gives CDR1 MNHEY, CDR2 SMNVEV (reference sequence). The chain's CDR3 is CASSYSADNEQFF. CDR3 bases: TGTGCCAGCAGTTACAGCGCTGACAATGAGCAGTTCTTC.

The genes are TRBV5-1 and TRBJ2-1, with 7 bases matching TRBD1. The V and J ends lost 2 bases and 8 bases, in that order; junction bases with no gene match: 7. The CDR3 contains 14 residues. The germline V gene encodes CDR1 SGHRS and CDR2 YFSETQ. Here the CDR3 reads CASSFRTGWDEQFF. The CDR3 region has the DNA TGCGCCAGCAGCTTCCGGACAGGCTGGGATGAGCAGTTCTTC.

V and J are TRBV18 and TRBJ2-3; TRBD1 is a possible D gene (5 bases). Trimming took 1 base from V and 1 from J, leaving 15 bases between them. CDR3 length: 17 residues. Germline CDR1 is KGHSH and CDR2 is LQKENI. CDR3: CASSPRDLPRGTDTQYF. CDR3 in DNA: TGTGCCAGCTCACCACGAGATCTTCCCAGGGGCACAGATACGCAGTATTTT.

This chain uses TRBV30 with TRBJ2-3, with 9 bases fitting TRBD1. The CDR3 runs 15 residues. The V segment lost 0 bases and the J segment 7 bases; nucleotides outside the gene matches: 8. Germline values: CDR1 GTSNPN, CDR2 SVGIG (reference sequence). The CDR3 DNA sequence: TGTGCCTGGAGTGTACCCGGGACAGGGTTGAATACGCAGTATTTT. Protein product: CAWSVPGTGLNTQYF.

Relative to its sample, this clone is medium-sized. The chain uses TRBV28 and TRBJ2-7; TRBD1 matches 7 bases. The CDR3 has 14 residues. Losses at the gene ends were 8 bases for V and 6 bases for J; bases not matched to a gene: 13. In germline, CDR1 is MDHEN, CDR2 SYDVKM. The CDR3 loop reads CASRHRDSLSEQYF. The CDR3 nucleotides are TGTGCCAGCCGCCACCGGGACAGCCTAAGCGAGCAGTACTTC.

This sequence joins TRBV7-2 and TRBJ1-3; TRBD1 aligns across 9 bases. Germline V gene sequence: CDR1 SGHTA, CDR2 FQGNSA. V was clipped by 1 base and J by 2 bases; unmatched bases: 0. The CDR3 length is 15 residues. The CDR3 sequence is CASSLGTGAGNTIYF. The CDR3 DNA reads TGTGCCAGCAGCTTAGGGACAGGGGCTGGAAACACCATATATTTT.

The chain is built from TRBV5-8 and TRBJ2-3; tentatively, D is TRBD1 (6 bases). The V end lost 0 bases, the J end lost 2 bases, and 10 bases lay between the germline ends. The CDR3 loop spans 15 amino acids. Per the germline V gene, CDR1 is SGHTS and CDR2 is YDEGEE. CDR3 sequence: CASSLGRQVTDTQYF. The CDR3 DNA is TGTGCCAGCAGCTTGGGTCGACAGGTCACAGATACGCAGTATTTT.

The V and J genes are TRBV7-6 and TRBJ2-1, with D perhaps matching TRBD1 or TRBD2 (5 bases each). CDR1 is SGHVS, CDR2 FNYEAQ, per germline. CDR3 length: 15 amino acids. Trimming cost V 5 bases and J 0 bases, with 11 bases left between them. In nucleotides, the CDR3 is TGTGCCAGCAGCGCCAGTGGGGGCTCCTACAATGAGCAGTTCTTC. Protein: CASSASGGSYNEQFF.

The chain uses TRBV12-3 or TRBV12-4 and TRBJ2-1; no reliable D call. The CDR3 has 13 residues. V lost 0 bases, J lost 7 bases, and 7 bases lay in between. The CDR3 here is CASSLALWNEQFF. The CDR3 DNA reads as TGTGCCAGCAGTTTAGCGCTTTGGAATGAGCAGTTCTTC.

The chain has TRBV12-5 and TRBJ2-3; D remains ambiguous. Germline CDR1 reads LGHNT; CDR2 reads FRNRAP. Trimming removed 4 bases from V and 2 bases from J, with 16 bases in between. The CDR3 runs to 16 residues. CDR3 residues: CASGWLTTTPTDTQYF. CDR3 DNA sequence: TGTGCTAGTGGTTGGCTAACTACGACCCCCACAGATACGCAGTATTTT.

This chain joins TRBV7-6 and TRBJ2-2; a possible D gene is TRBD2 (7 bases). Germline V CDR1 and CDR2: SGHVS, FNYEAQ. The CDR3 loop spans 16 amino acids. V dropped 4 bases and J dropped 5 bases, with 17 bases sitting between them. CDR3 amino acids: CASSWISGGQTGELFF. The CDR3 coding sequence is TGTGCCAGCAGCTGGATCTCCGGGGGGCAAACCGGGGAGCTGTTTTTT.

The CDR3 reads CASSLGQGLTYEQYF. The CDR3 nucleotides are TGTGCCAGCAGCTTGGGGCAGGGATTGACCTACGAGCAGTACTTC. This chain links TRBV5-4 with TRBJ2-7; the D gene is possibly TRBD1 (5 bases). V was trimmed by 0 bases and J by 2 bases, leaving 12 bases between them. CDR3 length: 15 residues. CDR1 and CDR2 from the germline V gene are SGHNT and YYREEE (reference sequence). Full variable domain (remainder filled in from reference TRBV5-4 and TRBJ2-7): ETGVTQSPTHLIKTRGQQVTLRCSSQSGHNTVSWYQQALGQGPQFIFQYYREEENGRGNFPPRFSGLQFPNYSSELNVNALELDDSALYLCASSLGQGLTYEQYFGPGTRLTVT.

The chain is built from TRBV29-1 and TRBJ1-1, with D unclear. Germline-derived CDR1 and CDR2 are SQVTM and ANQGSEA. With 0 bases removed from V and 5 bases from J, the gap between germline ends came to 13 bases. The CDR3 is 14 residues long. CDR3 DNA sequence: TGCAGCGTTGAAGACTCAGGCACCCGGACTGAAGCTTTCTTT. As protein: CSVEDSGTRTEAFF.

This clone was counted only a few times. This chain uses TRBV5-1 with TRBJ2-2, with 7 nucleotides matching TRBD1. CDR1 is SGHRS and CDR2 is YFSETQ in the germline V gene. The CDR3 runs 15 residues. The J segment lost 7 bases and the V segment lost 4 bases, leaving 10 bases of the junction unmatched. Here the CDR3 DNA reads TGCGCCAGCAGCATCGACAGGGTAACGGGCGGGGAGCTGTTTTTT. Encoded protein: CASSIDRVTGGELFF.

The J gene is TRBJ1-2, the V gene TRBV5-4, with TRBD1 as a possible D gene (6 bases). This CDR3 comprises 15 residues. V lost 4 bases to trimming and J lost 3 bases, with 16 bases between them. Germline lookup yields CDR1 SGHNT and CDR2 YYREEE (reference sequence). The CDR3 region has the DNA TGTGCCAGCAGCCGGAGGGGGGCGCGGGACTATGGCTACACCTTC. Translating it yields CASSRRGARDYGYTF.

The chain employs TRBV9 and TRBJ1-1; D is possibly TRBD1 (6 bases). The CDR3 is 15 residues long. CDR1 is SGDLS, CDR2 YYNGEE, per germline. The V end lost 4 bases, the J end lost 3 bases, and 16 bases lay between the germline ends. The CDR3 DNA follows: TGTGCCAGCAGCCCCTTTAAACAGGGATACACTGAAGCTTTCTTT. The encoded protein is CASSPFKQGYTEAFF.

This rearrangement joins TRBV7-2 to TRBJ2-1; 12 bases fit TRBD2. The germline gives CDR1 SGHTA, CDR2 FQGNSA. This CDR3 has 15 residues. Trimming at V came to 4 bases and at J to 7 bases, leaving 5 bases not matched to a gene. The CDR3 spells CASSSPSGGANEQFF. CDR3 nucleotide sequence: TGTGCCAGCAGCTCCCCTAGCGGGGGGGCTAATGAGCAGTTCTTC.